This T cell receptor (beta chain) was obtained from a study of technical replicates of blood from several donors. In its sample, this clone was seen a few times. The CDR3 runs to 11 residues. Germline CDR1 and CDR2: DFQATT and SNEGSKA (reference sequence). V dropped 0 bases and J dropped 12 bases, with 11 bases sitting between them. Here immunoSEQ multiplex PCR was the method, and the copy in TCRdb shows in-frame clones only, minus some. This sample has over 55,000 clones; roughly 86% occur once, and the top ten carry roughly 5.6%. Sample: PBMCs. The J gene is TRBJ1-2, the V gene TRBV20-1; no clear D. The clonotype originates from a human donor in good health. Some clones in this sample may be carry-over from other donors' samples. The CDR3, as DNA: TGCAGTGCTAGAGATCTTCGCGGGGACACCTTC. It yields the protein CSARDLRGDTF.